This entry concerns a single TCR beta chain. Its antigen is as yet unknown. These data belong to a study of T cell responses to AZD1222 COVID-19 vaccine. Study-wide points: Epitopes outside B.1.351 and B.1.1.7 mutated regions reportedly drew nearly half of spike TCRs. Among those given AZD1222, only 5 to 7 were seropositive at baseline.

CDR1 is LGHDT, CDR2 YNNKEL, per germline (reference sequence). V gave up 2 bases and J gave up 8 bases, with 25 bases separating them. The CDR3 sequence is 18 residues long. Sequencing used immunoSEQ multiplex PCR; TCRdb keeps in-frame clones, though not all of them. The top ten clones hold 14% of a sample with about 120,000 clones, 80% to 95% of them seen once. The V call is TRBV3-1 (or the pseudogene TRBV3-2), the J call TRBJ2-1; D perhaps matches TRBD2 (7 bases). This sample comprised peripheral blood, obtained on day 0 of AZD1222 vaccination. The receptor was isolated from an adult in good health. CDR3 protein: CASSQRSGRGGIYYEQFF. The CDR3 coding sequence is TGTGCCAGCAGCCAACGATCTGGAAGGGGGGGTATTTATTATGAGCAGTTCTTC.